The present TCR beta chain was sequenced within a study of blood T cell repertoires in COVID-19. Study in general: Specimens from acute and convalescent COVID-19 originated in the United States, Italy and Spain. Nucleic acid was either cDNA or gDNA, and it came from T cells, B-cell-depleted T cells, or PBMCs.

Enrolled during active infection, Seattle patients were then followed longitudinally. CDR1 is MNHEY and CDR2 is SVGAGI in the germline V gene. V lost 11 bases and J lost 6; bases outside the gene matches: 6. This CDR3 region has 12 residues. This clone showed up just once. Per the original methods: Nucleated cell number was recorded as an estimate derived from reference gene primer amplification. The repertoire was sequenced with immunoSEQ multiplex PCR; TCRdb's copy has only in-frame clones and lacks some. From that table come the V and J calls and clone size; the DNA was used to work out D and trimming. The table includes roughly 250,000 clones, around 82% detected once.

J is TRBJ1-4 and V is TRBV6-5; 7 bases align to TRBD1. The sequencing input was peripheral blood. The receptor's source is a human donor with COVID-19, enrolled during active disease. The donor label of this sample is uncertain. The CDR3 coding sequence is TGTGCCGGGCGAGGGGGCGATGAAAAACTGTTTTTT. Amino acids: CAGRGGDEKLFF.